Shown below are 12 T cell receptor beta chains from a single sample sequenced in a study of T cell responses to AZD1222 COVID-19 vaccine. TCRdb's copy holds only in-frame clones and misses some; the assay was immunoSEQ multiplex PCR. The sample includes 150,000 to 200,000 clones, 75% to 90% of them seen just once. The input for sequencing was peripheral blood, taken 28 days after the second dose of the MenACWY control vaccine. Receptors were obtained from an adult who received the MenACWY meningococcal vaccine as a control.

The chain links TRBV7-9 to TRBJ1-3, with D tentatively TRBD1 (5 bases). This CDR3 contains 16 residues. V was trimmed by 3 bases and J by 7 bases, leaving 19 bases between them. The V gene's germline CDR1 is SEHNR and CDR2 FQNEAQ (reference sequence). The CDR3 protein is CASSFGSWRGRNTIYF. CDR3 DNA sequence: TGTGCCAGCAGCTTTGGTTCATGGAGGGGAAGGAACACCATATATTTT.

This chain uses TRBV21-1 with TRBJ1-2. TRBV21-1 is annotated as a pseudogene. CDR3 length equals 17 residues. CDR3 DNA sequence: TGTGCCAGCAGCGCCTCACTCTGGACCGGACCCCAAGGGAGCTACACCTTC. Protein: CASSASLWTGPQGSYTF.

CDR3 in DNA: TGTGCCAGCAGCTTAGGTGGCAGGGACGAGCAGTACTTC. It codes for CASSLGGRDEQYF. The gene calls are TRBV11-2 and TRBJ2-7, with D possibly being TRBD1 (5 bases). Per germline, CDR1 SGHAT and CDR2 FQNNGV. Trimming left V 1 base short and J 5 bases short, with 9 bases between. The CDR3 consists of 13 residues.

The V gene is TRBV24-1, the J gene TRBJ2-3, with 8 bases identical to TRBD2. Trimming took 0 bases from V and 4 from J; bases not matched to a gene: 5. CDR3 size: 16 residues. Germline CDR1 KGHDR, CDR2 SFDVKD. CDR3 bases: TGTGCCACCAGTGATTTGACGGGAGGGCAGGCAGATACGCAGTATTTT. This sequence encodes CATSDLTGGQADTQYF.

J is TRBJ2-7 and V is TRBV5-6; the D call may be TRBD1 or TRBD2 (5 bases each). CDR1 is SGHDT, CDR2 YYEEEE, per germline. CDR3 length: 15 amino acids. V was shortened by 0 bases and J by 5 bases, with 15 bases between the two germline ends. CDR3 coding DNA: TGTGCCAGCAGCTTGGTAGGTTTGGGACGCGACGAGCAGTACTTC. It is translated as CASSLVGLGRDEQYF.

The chain joins TRBV7-9 to TRBJ1-2; 12 nucleotides align to TRBD1. Germline CDR1 SEHNR, CDR2 FQNEAQ (reference sequence). The ends lost 4 bases at V and 2 bases at J; junction bases unmatched: 11. This CDR3 has 18 residues. The CDR3 region has the DNA TGTGCCAGCAGCTCCACGGGACAGGGGGCCGTAGGGAACTATGGCTACACCTTC. Translating it yields CASSSTGQGAVGNYGYTF.

V is TRBV28 and J is TRBJ1-2; D not certain. The CDR3 is made up of 12 amino acids. Germline lookup yields CDR1 MDHEN and CDR2 SYDVKM. The V gene lost 5 bases and the J gene lost 10 bases, with 14 bases spanning the gap. The CDR3 sequence is CASSPSQWFYTF. CDR3 nucleotide sequence: TGTGCCAGCAGTCCCTCGCAATGGTTCTACACCTTC.

The J gene is TRBJ2-7, the V gene TRBV18; tentative D call: TRBD2 (6 bases). Deletions cut 1 base from V and 0 bases from J, with 13 bases between. The CDR3 contains 16 residues. Germline values: CDR1 KGHSH, CDR2 LQKENI. The CDR3 coding sequence is TGTGCCAGCTCACCACGGGTTTCTAGCGACTCCTACGAGCAGTACTTC. It is translated as CASSPRVSSDSYEQYF.

Only one count was recorded for this clone. The genes are TRBV5-4 and TRBJ1-2; 11 positions match TRBD1. The CDR3 covers 15 residues. From germline, CDR1 is SGHNT and CDR2 YYREEE (reference sequence). Trimming cost V 0 bases and J 7 bases; bases outside gene matches: 5. The DNA of the CDR3 is TGTGCCAGCAGCTTGGAGGGGACAGGGGGGCTTGGCTACACCTTC. Its translation is CASSLEGTGGLGYTF.

The chain is built from TRBV30 and TRBJ1-2; D remains unclear. This CDR3 is built from 12 residues. In germline, CDR1 is GTSNPN, CDR2 SVGIG (reference sequence). The ends were cut back, 0 bases at V and 2 bases at J, with 4 bases in the middle. DNA of the CDR3: TGTGCCTGGAGTGTCACCAACTATGGCTACACCTTC. Translating gives CAWSVTNYGYTF.

The V gene is TRBV9, the J gene TRBJ2-3; D is uncertain. The ends were cut back, 4 bases at V and 10 bases at J, with 13 bases in the middle. The CDR3 is 12 amino acids. Germline CDR1 is SGDLS and CDR2 is YYNGEE. The CDR3 protein is CASSRNGKAQYF. Written as DNA, the CDR3 is TGTGCCAGCAGCCGTAACGGCAAGGCGCAGTATTTT.

This chain uses TRBV6-2 or TRBV6-3 with TRBJ2-7; 7 nucleotides agree with TRBD1. V lost 2 bases to trimming and J lost 4 bases; unmatched junction nucleotides: 11. This CDR3 is built from 16 residues. Germline CDR1 and CDR2: MNHEY and SVGEGT. The CDR3 bases are TGTGCCAGCAGTTACCGGGGCGTCAGGGGGAAATACGAGCAGTACTTC. This encodes CASSYRGVRGKYEQYF.